This TCR beta chain was obtained from a study of T cell clonality in common variable immunodeficiency. Data came from immunoSEQ multiplex PCR; TCRdb stores just in-frame clones and leaves some out. Altogether around 45,000 clones were found in the sample, and no singletons occur. This clone was detected many times. Its antigen is unidentified. The read halts 3 residues ahead of the CDR3 end, with the missing end drawn from the germline J gene. Study-wide results and caveats: Common variable immunodeficiency TCR beta sequences reportedly had fewer deletions and N-nucleotide insertions. CVID subjects had higher TCRbeta clonality than healthy controls, most marked in about a third.

CDR3 length equals 13 residues. Germline V gene lookup returns CDR1 SEHNR and CDR2 FQNEAQ (reference sequence). The sequenced sample was peripheral blood mononuclear cells. The clonotype originates from a person aged 18 to 75 in good health. The chain is built from TRBV7-9 and TRBJ1-2, with D possibly matching TRBD1 (6 bases). Incomplete CDR3 DNA: TGTGCCAGCAGATACCAACAGGGAGGAGGC. Encoded protein: CASRYQQGGG. The full CDR3 sequence reads CASRYQQGGGYTF.